This TCR beta chain was recovered during a study of blood T cell repertoires in COVID-19. On the study more broadly: Samples of COVID-19 (acute and convalescent) were obtained from the United States, Italy and Spain. T cells, B-cell-depleted T cells, or PBMCs provided the cDNA or gDNA that served as material.

With V trimmed by 4 bases and J by 3 bases, 8 bases remained unmatched. Germline V lookup: CDR1 SGHNT, CDR2 YYREEE (reference sequence). The CDR3 covers 16 residues. In the authors' methods: For nucleated cells, counts were estimated from reference gene primer amplification. The data were produced by immunoSEQ multiplex PCR, yet TCRdb's version contains in-frame clones alone and is incomplete. V, J and clone size are those of that table, while D and trimming were read from the DNA. The table includes more than 40,000 clones, approximately 90% detected once. The V gene is TRBV5-4, the J gene TRBJ2-3; TRBD2 aligns across 10 bases. The TCR comes from a man in his fifties or sixties with acute or convalescent COVID-19. The source material was peripheral blood. In DNA form, the CDR3 reads TGTGCCAGCAGCCAACAGCGGGGGGGCGCAACAGATACGCAGTATTTT. This encodes CASSQQRGGATDTQYF. The whole variable domain, remainder taken from reference TRBV5-4 and TRBJ2-3, is ETGVTQSPTHLIKTRGQQVTLRCSSQSGHNTVSWYQQALGQGPQFIFQYYREEENGRGNFPPRFSGLQFPNYSSELNVNALELDDSALYLCASSQQRGGATDTQYFGPGTRLTVL.